The T cell receptor (beta chain) described here comes from a study of T cell responses to AZD1222 COVID-19 vaccine listed by TCRdb under 2021. Background on the whole study: AZD1222 recipients whose second dose came at about 4 weeks and those whose second dose came at about 12 weeks were combined into one group, since spike-specific TCR depth and breadth did not differ between the two schedules. A total of 230 to 250 trial participants underwent TCR sequencing, of whom 200 to 220 received two doses of AZD1222 and around 25 received two doses of the MenACWY control vaccine. Trial participants were enrolled by age into subgroups of 18-55, 56-69 and 70-plus years, and roughly 150, 30 and 60 TCR-sequenced participants, respectively, were included in these subgroups. Results and caveats for the whole study, not just this receptor: Because no day 14 peak-response samples were available, repertoires were characterized only after the peak T cell response. The vaccine-associated CD4 TCRs covered the entire spike protein, and the dominant responses fell in regions 160-218 and 743-854. Conclusions about previously exposed vaccinees were limited because only a handful of AZD1222 recipients were SARS-CoV-2 seropositive at baseline. After two AZD1222 doses, spike-specific TCR breadth and depth were significantly higher than at day 0 and than in MenACWY recipients. In the small 56-69-year group, the increase in depth fell short of significance, most likely because of low power. Participants were mostly white British and included more females than males, and it was suggested by the authors that clonal diversity may have been underestimated. Nearly half of unique spike-specific TCRs reportedly recognized epitopes outside regions mutated in the B.1.351 and B.1.1.7 variants.

Remarks on this clone: Its recognized antigen is unknown. The record has no base qualities; no much larger clone is one base away.

The CDR3 regions of human TCRbeta chains were subjected to immunosequencing. The authors' analysis ran thus. Repertoire TCRs were matched against a reference library of SARS-CoV-2-specific TCRs generated with the MIRA antigen-specificity platform. Breadth was defined as the fraction of unique TCRs that were SARS-CoV-2-associated. Depth was defined as the fraction of total T cells that were SARS-CoV-2-associated. Using the MIRA data, each spike-specific TCR was mapped to the spike region that the TCR reacts to and placed in a CD4 or CD8 class. Log10-transformed breadth and depth values were compared by one-way ANOVA with Sidak's multiple comparisons tests. Held by TCRdb, this immuneACCESS table contains in-frame sequences only and omits some clones. Under half of the omission traces to an unresolved V gene where checked; the cause of the rest is unknown. V, J and clone size are those of that table, while D and trimming were read from the DNA. In this sample the table shows 100,000 to 150,000 clones, approximately 93% of which occur a single time. The top ten clones comprise roughly 5.6% of the sample.

The meaning of the sample's time point label: baseline before first vaccination. Vaccinee samples came from UK trials COV001 and COV002, including a single-blind randomized controlled phase 2/3 trial of AZD1222 (ChAdOx1 nCoV-19) in healthy adults. Trial participant PBMC samples were collected at day 0 and day 28 after the second dose for TCRbeta chain sequencing. Trimming at the junction amounts to 5 bases on V and 5 bases on J, and the germline ends lie 13 bases apart. Inclusive of the bounding cysteine and phenylalanine, the CDR3 is 14 residues long. Kept here is only the CDR3 DNA, which spans 42 bases and is read in frame from base 1. The germline V gene supplies CDR1 KGHSH and CDR2 LQKENI.

The receptor comes from an adult in good health. The sequence links TRBV18 to TRBJ2-1; TRBD2 is possibly the D segment (5 matching bases). Sequenced material: peripheral blood, taken on day 0 of AZD1222 vaccination. The CDR3 region reads CASSTKGVNNEQFF. The sequenced DNA is TGTGCCAGCTCAACAAAGGGAGTAAACAATGAGCAGTTCTTC. Where the CDR3 stops, the reference TRBV18 and TRBJ2-1 genes take over; the full variable domain is NAGVMQNPRHLVRRRGQEARLRCSPMKGHSHVYWYRQLPEEGLKFMVYLQKENIIDESGMPKERFSAEFPKEGPSILRIQQVVRGDSAAYFCASSTKGVNNEQFFGPGTRLTVL.